The 32 T cell receptor beta chains in this list originate from one sample, sequenced in a study of cytomegalovirus exposure and HLA in healthy donors (TCRdb year 2017). Library creation used the immunoSEQ multiplex PCR assay. TCRdb provides this immuneACCESS table in a form limited to in-frame rearrangements. Some clones are lacking; in checked studies, under half of them reflect an unresolved V gene, and why the rest are absent is not known. The sample table holds 110,000 to 150,000 clones, of which 89% were seen once. The ten top clones hold approximately 9.2% of the sample. Input material: PBMCs. These receptor sequences come from a woman between 18 and 30 years old in good health and CMV-seropositive.

The rearrangement uses TRBV6-5 and TRBJ2-3, with 14 bases that match TRBD2. From germline, CDR1 is MNHEY and CDR2 SVGAGI. CDR3 length: 16 amino acids. With 4 bases clipped from V and 7 bases from J, the junction kept 7 bases outside the gene matches. The CDR3 here is CASSSRGTSGGHTQYF. The CDR3 coding sequence is TGTGCCAGCAGTTCCCGGGGGACTAGCGGGGGCCATACGCAGTATTTT.

The chain couples TRBV28 to TRBJ1-5, with a tentative D call TRBD1 (5 bases). This CDR3 region has 15 residues. Germline CDR1 is MDHEN and CDR2 is SYDVKM. V was trimmed by 4 bases and J by 5 bases, leaving 15 bases between them. CDR3: CASSSPRQSDQPQHF. In nucleotides, the CDR3 is TGTGCCAGCAGTTCTCCCCGACAGTCAGATCAGCCCCAGCATTTT.

This chain links TRBV19 with TRBJ1-6; D not resolved. The CDR3 has 14 amino acids. Per the germline V gene, CDR1 is LNHDA and CDR2 is SQIVND (reference sequence). V was shortened by 3 bases and J by 8 bases, with 11 bases between the two germline ends. In DNA form, the CDR3 reads TGTGCCAGTAGTATGTTCCAGAGGGATTCACCCCTCCACTTT. Its translation is CASSMFQRDSPLHF.

DNA for the CDR3: TGTGCTAGTGGTTTGGGAGCGGACAGGCGATACACTGAAGCTTTCTTT. Its translation is CASGLGADRRYTEAFF. The V gene is TRBV12-5, the J gene TRBJ1-1, with 7 bases aligning to TRBD1. V shed 1 base and J 3 bases; nucleotides not matched to a gene: 8. The germline V gene encodes CDR1 LGHNT and CDR2 FRNRAP. The CDR3 runs 16 residues. Together with reference TRBV12-5 and TRBJ1-1, the CDR3 gives the full variable domain: DARVTQTPRHKVTEMGQEVTMRCQPILGHNTVFWYRQTMMQGLELLAYFRNRAPLDDSGMPKDRFSAEMPDATLATLKIQPSEPRDSAVYFCASGLGADRRYTEAFFGQGTRLTVV.

The chain carries TRBV19 and TRBJ1-2; D is perhaps TRBD1 (6 bases). From germline, CDR1 is LNHDA and CDR2 SQIVND (reference sequence). The germline V and J ends were trimmed by 3 bases and 2 bases, with 10 bases remaining between them. This CDR3 region has 14 residues. This CDR3 reads CASSMEGGNYGYTF. For the CDR3, the DNA is TGTGCCAGTAGTATGGAAGGGGGAAACTATGGCTACACCTTC. The entire variable domain, with the rest obtained from reference TRBV19 and TRBJ1-2, is as follows: DGGITQSPKYLFRKEGQNVTLSCEQNLNHDAMYWYRQDPGQGLRLIYYSQIVNDFQKGDIAEGYSVSREKKESFPLTVTSAQKNPTAFYLCASSMEGGNYGYTFGSGTRLTVV.

The chain joins TRBV6-5 to TRBJ1-1, with no clear D. V dropped 4 bases and J dropped 1 base, with 7 bases sitting between them. Germline CDR1 and CDR2: MNHEY and SVGAGI. The CDR3 has 13 residues. CDR3 region: CASSSRENTEAFF. For the CDR3, the DNA is TGTGCCAGCAGTTCTCGAGAGAACACTGAAGCTTTCTTT.

This clone has just one count. This chain joins TRBV7-8 and TRBJ1-2, with D perhaps matching TRBD1 (6 bases). CDR1 and CDR2 (germline): SGHVS, FQNEAQ. Trimming left V 3 bases short and J 0 bases short, with 14 bases between. The CDR3 contains 16 residues. CDR3 sequence: CASSFLTGIPNYGYTF. The DNA for the CDR3 is TGTGCCAGCAGCTTCCTTACAGGGATCCCTAACTATGGCTACACCTTC. Variable domain in full (rest from reference TRBV7-8 and TRBJ1-2): GAGVSQSPRYKVAKRGQDVALRCDPISGHVSLFWYQQALGQGPEFLTYFQNEAQLDKSGLPSDRFFAERPEGSVSTLKIQRTQQEDSAVYLCASSFLTGIPNYGYTFGSGTRLTVV.

This chain connects TRBV4-1 to TRBJ1-2; D possibly corresponds to TRBD1 (5 bases). The germline gives CDR1 MGHRA, CDR2 YSYEKL. Trimming shortened V by 5 bases and J by 5 bases, and 18 bases separated the two germline ends. The CDR3 is 15 residues long. DNA of the CDR3: TGCGCCAGCAGCTGGACCTACGGAGGGGATTATGGCTACACCTTC. The encoded protein is CASSWTYGGDYGYTF.

V gene TRBV5-5 combines with J gene TRBJ1-5; D may be TRBD1 (5 bases). The V gene lost 4 bases and the J gene lost 0 bases, with 11 bases spanning the gap. Germline loops: CDR1 SGHKS, CDR2 YYEKEE (reference sequence). The CDR3 totals 15 residues. The DNA of the CDR3 is TGTGCCAGCAGCGGGGGGACTTTTAGCAATCAGCCCCAGCATTTT. It yields the protein CASSGGTFSNQPQHF.

The chain combines TRBV2 with TRBJ2-1; 11 bases are shared with TRBD2. Trimming cost V 4 bases and J 0 bases; bases outside gene matches: 2. This CDR3 has 16 residues. CDR1 and CDR2 from the germline V gene are SNHLY and FYNNEI. The CDR3 bases are TGTGCCAGCAGTGTTCTAGCGGGGGGCTCCTACAATGAGCAGTTCTTC. Protein sequence: CASSVLAGGSYNEQFF.

The J gene is TRBJ1-2, the V gene TRBV30, with 8 positions matching TRBD1. The length of the CDR3 is 14 residues. CDR1 is GTSNPN, CDR2 SVGIG, per germline (reference sequence). J lost 4 bases, V lost 3 bases, and 7 bases had no gene match. The CDR3 here is CAWSLGQGLYGYTF. CDR3 nucleotides: TGTGCCTGGAGCCTAGGACAGGGACTCTATGGCTACACCTTC.

The chain employs TRBV2 and TRBJ1-1; D gene ambiguous. Trimming took 11 bases from V and 3 from J, leaving 16 bases between them. The CDR3 runs to 13 residues. From germline, CDR1 is SNHLY and CDR2 FYNNEI. This chain's CDR3 is CADREGRDTEAFF. Written as DNA, the CDR3 is TGTGCCGATAGGGAGGGCCGGGACACTGAAGCTTTCTTT. Full variable domain (outside the CDR3, taken from reference TRBV2 and TRBJ1-1): EPEVTQTPSHQVTQMGQEVILRCVPISNHLYFYWYRQILGQKVEFLVSFYNNEISEKSEIFDDQFSVERPDGSNFTLKIRSTKLEDSAMYFCADREGRDTEAFFGQGTRLTVV.

This chain uses TRBV6-9 with TRBJ1-5; 10 nucleotides match TRBD1. Germline trimming cut 5 bases from V and 2 bases from J; bases unmatched to any gene: 9. Looked up from germline, CDR1 is MNHGY and CDR2 is SVAAGI. The CDR3 is 17 residues long. The CDR3 coding sequence is TGTGCCAGCAGTAAATCGACAGGGGGCGAGGGCAATCAGCCCCAGCATTTT. It yields the protein CASSKSTGGEGNQPQHF.

The chain links TRBV19 to TRBJ2-5; tentative D call: TRBD1 (5 bases). V was shortened by 3 bases and J by 1 base, with 9 bases between the two germline ends. The CDR3 totals 14 residues. Germline-derived CDR1 and CDR2 are LNHDA and SQIVND (reference sequence). The CDR3 region has the DNA TGTGCCAGTAGTATCCCCCAGGGCCAAGAGACCCAGTACTTC. Its translation: CASSIPQGQETQYF. The whole variable domain, filled in from reference TRBV19 and TRBJ2-5, reads DGGITQSPKYLFRKEGQNVTLSCEQNLNHDAMYWYRQDPGQGLRLIYYSQIVNDFQKGDIAEGYSVSREKKESFPLTVTSAQKNPTAFYLCASSIPQGQETQYFGPGTRLLVL.

This clone was seen only once. The genes are TRBV5-8 and TRBJ2-3, with D possibly TRBD1 on 6 matching bases. Germline loops: CDR1 SGHTS, CDR2 YDEGEE. The CDR3 extends over 15 amino acids. The ends were cut back, 4 bases at V and 6 bases at J, with 18 bases in the middle. The CDR3 bases are TGTGCCAGCAGCCCAGTCGGGCTAAGGGGGGATACGCAGTATTTT. Its protein is CASSPVGLRGDTQYF.

This clone appeared many times. This chain uses TRBV11-2 with TRBJ2-4; 7 nucleotides line up with TRBD1. There are 16 residues in the CDR3. Germline V gene sequence: CDR1 SGHAT, CDR2 FQNNGV. V lost 4 bases, J lost 6 bases, and 12 bases stayed unmatched. This CDR3 is CASSSPPGTERNIQYF. In DNA form, the CDR3 reads TGTGCCAGCAGCTCCCCCCCCGGGACAGAACGAAACATTCAGTACTTC.

The gene calls are TRBV5-1 and TRBJ1-1, with 7 bases that match TRBD1. The CDR3 loop spans 15 amino acids. The V and J ends lost 0 bases and 2 bases, in that order; junction bases with no gene match: 4. Germline V gene data show CDR1 as SGHRS and CDR2 as YFSETQ. The CDR3 nucleotides are TGCGCCAGCAGCTTGGCCGGGACAGTAAACACTGAAGCTTTCTTT. Translation: CASSLAGTVNTEAFF.

J is TRBJ1-2 and V is TRBV5-4; 8 bases fit TRBD1. Germline trimming cut 1 base from V and 5 bases from J; bases unmatched to any gene: 4. This CDR3 has 14 residues. Germline V lookup: CDR1 SGHNT, CDR2 YYREEE (reference sequence). The CDR3 region is CASSLPTGGYGYTF. The CDR3 bases are TGTGCCAGCAGCTTGCCTACAGGGGGTTATGGCTACACCTTC.

Written as DNA, the CDR3 is TGTGCCAGCAGTGAATCAAGCAGGCCAGCTCGTAATTCACCCCTCCACTTT. Translating it yields CASSESSRPARNSPLHF. The rearrangement links TRBV6-1 to TRBJ1-6; D not resolved. With 2 bases removed from V and 6 bases from J, the gap between germline ends came to 17 bases. This CDR3 comprises 17 residues. Per germline, CDR1 MNHNS and CDR2 SASEGT.

J is TRBJ2-2 and V is TRBV25-1; D is possibly TRBD1 (5 bases). Germline V gene data show CDR1 as MGHDK and CDR2 as SYGVNS. The CDR3 is made up of 13 amino acids. Trimming took off 7 bases at V and 3 bases at J, with 9 bases between the two ends. The CDR3 reads CASTRADTGELFF. The CDR3 DNA sequence: TGTGCCAGCACCAGGGCGGACACCGGGGAGCTGTTTTTT.

This chain uses TRBV9 with TRBJ2-3; TRBD2 aligns across 8 bases. V lost 0 bases and J lost 2; bases outside the gene matches: 8. Per the germline V gene, CDR1 is SGDLS and CDR2 is YYNGEE. The CDR3 is made up of 17 amino acids. The CDR3 protein is CASSVEGGGPYTDTQYF. The CDR3 coding sequence is TGTGCCAGCAGCGTAGAAGGCGGGGGGCCCTACACAGATACGCAGTATTTT.

The rearrangement uses TRBV6-5 and TRBJ2-3; weak D call: TRBD1 (5 bases). The germline CDR1 and CDR2 sequences are MNHEY and SVGAGI. Trimming left V 6 bases short and J 1 base short, with 8 bases between. This CDR3 contains 13 residues. The CDR3 DNA sequence: TGTGCCAGCAGACGACAGCGCACAGATACGCAGTATTTT. The encoded protein is CASRRQRTDTQYF.

In this sample, this clone turned up a few times. This chain uses TRBV2 with TRBJ1-2; 7 bases align to TRBD1. Looked up from germline, CDR1 is SNHLY and CDR2 is FYNNEI. V was clipped by 4 bases and J by 4 bases; unmatched bases: 3. The CDR3 runs to 13 residues. CDR3 residues: CASSGTGLYGYTF. The CDR3 bases are TGTGCCAGCAGTGGGACAGGTCTCTATGGCTACACCTTC. Supplemented by reference TRBV2 and TRBJ1-2, the full variable domain reads EPEVTQTPSHQVTQMGQEVILRCVPISNHLYFYWYRQILGQKVEFLVSFYNNEISEKSEIFDDQFSVERPDGSNFTLKIRSTKLEDSAMYFCASSGTGLYGYTFGSGTRLTVV.

V usage is TRBV5-4 and J usage is TRBJ2-4; 8 bases are shared with TRBD2. The germline V gene has CDR1 SGHNT and CDR2 YYREEE (reference sequence). This CDR3 spans 16 amino acids. V was clipped by 4 bases and J by 6 bases; unmatched bases: 12. The CDR3 DNA reads TGTGCCAGCAGCCCACGGCCGGGGGGGGATGCAAACATTCAGTACTTC. It codes for CASSPRPGGDANIQYF.

The V and J genes are TRBV7-3 and TRBJ2-2; tentatively, D is TRBD2 (6 bases). The CDR3 covers 14 residues. V lost 6 bases and J 4 bases, leaving 12 bases between the germline ends. The germline V gene has CDR1 SGHTA and CDR2 FQGTGA. The CDR3 region has the DNA TGTGCCAGCAGTCCACGACTAGGCACCGGGGAGCTGTTTTTT. Amino acid sequence: CASSPRLGTGELFF. Using reference TRBV7-3 and TRBJ2-2 for the parts outside the CDR3, the full variable domain is GAGVSQTPSNKVTEKGKYVELRCDPISGHTALYWYRQSLGQGPEFLIYFQGTGAADDSGLPNDRFFAVRPEGSVSTLKIQRTERGDSAVYLCASSPRLGTGELFFGEGSRLTVL.

This rearrangement joins TRBV6-5 to TRBJ1-5; D is uncertain. CDR1 MNHEY and CDR2 SVGAGI come from the germline V gene. V was pared by 6 bases and J by 6 bases, with 9 bases between. CDR3 length equals 12 residues. The CDR3 bases are TGTGCCAGCAGCACGTATAGTCAGCCCCAGCATTTT. Amino acid sequence: CASSTYSQPQHF.

This clone was recorded only once. This chain connects TRBV5-4 to TRBJ2-3; TRBD2 matches at 9 bases. V lost 0 bases and J lost 6; bases outside the gene matches: 20. The CDR3 is 20 residues long. Germline CDR1 reads SGHNT; CDR2 reads YYREEE (reference sequence). The CDR3 DNA is TGTGCCAGCAGCTTGGGGTCCTGGCTAGCGGGGCGCCCGGGCAAGGATACGCAGTATTTT. Its protein is CASSLGSWLAGRPGKDTQYF.

The genes are TRBV7-6 and TRBJ1-1; the match to TRBD1 covers 7 bases. The CDR3 is 16 residues long. CDR1 SGHVS and CDR2 FNYEAQ come from the germline V gene. V shed 8 bases and J 2 bases; nucleotides not matched to a gene: 14. CDR3 sequence reads: CASGIEGALLNTEAFF. In DNA, the CDR3 is TGTGCCAGCGGGATAGAGGGGGCGCTACTAAACACTGAAGCTTTCTTT.

The chain couples TRBV5-6 to TRBJ1-2, with D perhaps matching TRBD1 (5 bases). V was pared by 0 bases and J by 7 bases, with 10 bases between. The V gene's germline CDR1 is SGHDT and CDR2 YYEEEE. There are 13 residues in the CDR3. CDR3 region: CASSLGQGSGYTF. DNA for the CDR3: TGTGCCAGCAGCTTGGGCCAGGGATCTGGCTACACCTTC.

CDR3: CASSPIQSHQETQYF. As DNA, the CDR3 is TGTGCCAGCAGTCCGATACAGAGCCATCAAGAGACCCAGTACTTC. The chain uses TRBV27 and TRBJ2-5, with unresolved D. The CDR3 consists of 15 residues. The germline CDR1 and CDR2 sequences are MNHEY and SMNVEV (reference sequence). The ends were cut back, 5 bases at V and 2 bases at J, with 15 bases in the middle.

The V call is TRBV5-1, the J call TRBJ2-1, with 7 bases lining up with TRBD2. Losses at the gene ends were 4 bases for V and 0 bases for J; bases not matched to a gene: 4. Germline loops: CDR1 SGHRS, CDR2 YFSETQ. The CDR3 length is 15 residues. As DNA, the CDR3 is TGCGCCAGCAGCGACGGGGGGTCCTCCTACAATGAGCAGTTCTTC. Translating it yields CASSDGGSSYNEQFF.

The chain recombines TRBV4-1 with TRBJ1-1; no reliable D call. CDR3 length equals 15 residues. Trimming removed 2 bases at V and 5 bases at J, with 15 bases between. The germline CDR1 and CDR2 sequences are MGHRA and YSYEKL. The DNA of the CDR3 is TGCGCCAGCAGCCAACTTCTGGCGGCTGGGACTGAAGCTTTCTTT. It codes for CASSQLLAAGTEAFF.